The T cell receptor beta chain under discussion was sequenced for a study of T-cell reconstitution after alpha-beta-depleted transplantation in children. The study's findings and limits: Most T-cell counts and diversity one year after the transplant came from T cells that were newly produced.

The germline V and J ends were trimmed by 1 base and 6 bases, with 13 bases remaining between them. From germline, CDR1 is SGHTA and CDR2 FQGNSA. There are 15 residues in the CDR3. The TCRbeta library was prepared with unique molecular identifiers. TCRdb reprocessed the PCR reads with MiXCR, giving one entry per CDR3 protein. The sample has around 490,000 distinct CDR3 sequences; approximately 10% are singletons. Concerning this clonotype itself: Its cognate antigen is unknown.

Sequenced here: PBMCs, mostly from graft donor cells, sampled 180 days after TCRalphabeta/CD19-depleted stem cell transplant. V gene TRBV7-2 combines with J gene TRBJ2-1, with D possibly TRBD2 on 6 matching bases. The receptor was isolated from a female patient between 2 and 15 years old who had a stem cell transplant for aplastic anemia, so the T cells may come from the graft donor. CDR3 region: CASSLVTGVLNEQFF. CDR3 coding DNA: TGTGCCAGCAGCTTAGTGACGGGAGTTCTCAATGAGCAGTTCTTC.